The entry below gives a single TCR beta chain sequence along with its context. Using immunoSEQ multiplex PCR, the repertoire was profiled, and TCRdb retains in-frame clones only, with some absent. This repertoire shows fewer than 100,000 clones, under 95% found once; its top ten account for roughly 2.1%. CDR3 size: 14 residues. Unmatched junction bases numbered 8, after V lost 6 bases and J lost 6 bases. From germline, CDR1 is MNHEY and CDR2 SVGAGI. These data belong to a study of PD-1 blockade in classical Hodgkin lymphoma. As for time point: cycle 4 day 1 (C4D1), after 6 weeks of nivolumab. After autologous stem cell transplantation all patients relapsed, and prior brentuximab vedotin exposure differed between cohorts.

The clonotype comes from a human donor with classical Hodgkin lymphoma. The V gene is TRBV6-5, the J gene TRBJ2-1; 7 positions agree with TRBD1. The sequenced sample was peripheral blood mononuclear cells (PBMCs), obtained before the fourth cycle of nivolumab. CDR3 bases: TGTGCCAGCAGCCTCTATCCAGGGGGCAATGAGCAGTTCTTC. Translation: CASSLYPGGNEQFF.